This T cell receptor beta chain is drawn from a study of circulating CD8 cells and anti-PD-1 response in melanoma. Study-wide context: Of roughly 13 patients, seven got anti-PD-1 first and six had prior therapy. Non-responders showed stable or progressive disease; responders showed complete or partial response.

Turning to this clonotype: Its specificity is not known. This clone may be a read error of a much larger clone one base away.

Trimming removed 0 bases at V and 0 bases at J, with 7 bases between. This CDR3 has 15 amino acids. The germline gives CDR1 SGHNT, CDR2 YYREEE (reference sequence). Whole-study results and caveats: Published repertoire comparisons used only baseline and M1 samples.

Each library started from approximately 15 ng of total RNA using the QIAseq Immune Repertoire TCR panel. Each CDR3 protein is one row after TCRdb ran MiXCR on the reads. The table includes 200 to 250 distinct CDR3 sequences, over 9% detected once. Sorting of live CD3+CD8+TCRalphabeta+ cells by PD-1 and/or TIGIT gave four subsets. The chain is built from TRBV5-4 and TRBJ2-1; D is possibly TRBD2 (6 bases). The starting material was CD8+ T cells from PBMCs, obtained at baseline or after one month of anti-PD-1 therapy (not recorded which). The sequence was obtained from a human donor with melanoma. The CDR3 is CASSLVGGSYNEQFF. The CDR3, as DNA: TGTGCCAGCAGCTTGGTCGGGGGCTCCTACAATGAGCAGTTCTTC.